These 14 T cell receptor beta chains were sequenced from one sample in a study of T cells in women clearing cervical HPV infection. The protocol was immunoSEQ multiplex PCR, while the TCRdb copy is restricted to in-frame clones and leaves out a portion. This sample contains around 44,000 clones. Material: blood buffy coat. The receptors were sampled from a woman aged 18 to 75 with a cervical HPV16 infection that either progressed to CIN3+ or cleared (not recorded which).

A remark on this clone: The read ends 3 residues before the CDR3 terminus; that terminus is restored from the germline J gene. This sequence joins TRBV19 and TRBJ1-1; weak D call: TRBD1 (5 bases). The V and J ends lost 3 bases and 1 base respectively, with 15 bases between them. Germline loops: CDR1 LNHDA, CDR2 SQIVND (reference sequence). This CDR3 has 16 amino acids. CDR3 bases read: TGTGCCAGTAGTATTGTGGGATCGACAGCGAACACTGAA. It is translated as CASSIVGSTANTE. The full-length CDR3 reads as CASSIVGSTANTEAFF.

Notes on this clone: The CDR3 end falls 3 residues outside the read, so it is completed with the germline J gene. J is TRBJ1-1 and V is TRBV2; D may be TRBD1 (6 bases). Per germline, CDR1 SNHLY and CDR2 FYNNEI. The CDR3 runs to 13 residues. Trimming took off 7 bases at V and 4 bases at J, with 13 bases between the two ends. The CDR3 bases that were read are TGTGCCAGCAAGGAAAGGGGGGGCACTGAA. This sequence encodes CASKERGGTE. The CDR3, in full, reads CASKERGGTEAFF. The full variable domain, with the rest looked up from reference TRBV2 and TRBJ1-1, is EPEVTQTPSHQVTQMGQEVILRCVPISNHLYFYWYRQILGQKVEFLVSFYNNEISEKSEIFDDQFSVERPDGSNFTLKIRSTKLEDSAMYFCASKERGGTEAFFGQGTRLTVV.

A word on this clone: The CDR3 end falls 3 residues outside the read, so it is completed with the germline J gene. The chain links TRBV2 to TRBJ1-5; D is unresolved. The germline CDR1 and CDR2 sequences are SNHLY and FYNNEI. The V end lost 7 bases, the J end lost 0 bases, and 7 bases lay between the germline ends. The length of the CDR3 is 13 residues. CDR3 DNA (partial): TGTGCCAGCACAGAATATAGCAATCAGCCC. It specifies CASTEYSNQP. The full CDR3 is CASTEYSNQPQHF.

As to this clone: The CDR3 end lies 3 residues beyond the end of the read and is filled in from the germline J gene. Other DNA sequences in the same sample also yield this CDR3. J is TRBJ2-5 and V is TRBV5-1; 8 positions match TRBD1. The V gene's germline CDR1 is SGHRS and CDR2 YFSETQ. The CDR3 covers 15 residues. J lost 5 bases, V lost 4 bases, and 10 bases had no gene match. The CDR3 loop reads CASSLLAQGGETQYF. CDR3 DNA, as far as it was read: TGCGCCAGCAGCCTCCTTGCACAGGGGGGTGAGACC.

With regard to this clone: With the read ending 3 residues before the CDR3 end, the germline J gene is used to fill in that end. The V gene is TRBV2, the J gene TRBJ2-2; 8 bases match TRBD2. Germline V gene sequence: CDR1 SNHLY, CDR2 FYNNEI. Losses at the gene ends were 7 bases for V and 6 bases for J; bases not matched to a gene: 4. The CDR3 contains 13 residues. The part of the CDR3 DNA that was read is TGTGCCAGCAAGCGGCGGGAGGCCGGGGAG. Its translation: CASKRREAGE. The whole CDR3 reads CASKRREAGELFF.

Comments on this clone: The read finishes 3 residues shy of the CDR3 end, and the germline J gene is used to complete it. The gene calls are TRBV7-2 and TRBJ2-7; TRBD2 is a possible D gene (5 bases). The length of the CDR3 is 13 residues. The germline CDR1 and CDR2 sequences are SGHTA and FQGNSA. V was trimmed by 5 bases and J by 1 base, leaving 9 bases between them. The CDR3 sequence is CASSVGLSYEQYF. CDR3 DNA, as far as it was read: TGTGCCAGCAGCGTTGGACTGTCCTACGAG.

In the case of this clone: From the germline J gene comes the end of the CDR3, since the read stops 3 residues before it. The chain employs TRBV5-1 and TRBJ2-5; 10 nucleotides match TRBD2. V shed 4 bases and J 5 bases; nucleotides not matched to a gene: 8. Per the germline V gene, CDR1 is SGHRS and CDR2 is YFSETQ. The CDR3 has 15 residues. The CDR3 loop reads CASSQGTSVMETQYF. The DNA read from the CDR3 is TGCGCCAGCAGCCAAGGGACTAGCGTAATGGAGACC.

As regards this clone: The read comes to an end 3 residues before the CDR3 does, leaving the germline J gene to fill in the end. The genes are TRBV7-8 and TRBJ2-2, with TRBD1 as a possible D gene (6 bases). The CDR3 has 17 amino acids. Germline values: CDR1 SGHVS, CDR2 FQNEAQ. Trimming shortened V by 3 bases and J by 1 base, and 15 bases separated the two germline ends. The DNA read from the CDR3 is TGTGCCAGCAGCTTTCTCATCAGGGGAAAGAACACCGGGGAG. Translating it yields CASSFLIRGKNTGE. The full CDR3 protein reads CASSFLIRGKNTGELFF.

As concerns this clone: Read sequence stops 3 residues before the CDR3 end, and the germline J gene provides the missing end. V usage is TRBV30 and J usage is TRBJ1-1; maybe TRBD1 (6 bases). Between the trimmed V and J ends, which lost 0 bases and 2 bases, there was a span of 7 bases. The germline V gene has CDR1 GTSNPN and CDR2 SVGIG (reference sequence). The CDR3 is 13 residues long. This chain's CDR3 is CAWSVQGNTEAFF. The covered CDR3 bases are TGTGCCTGGAGTGTACAGGGAAACACTGAA. The full variable domain, in which reference TRBV30 and TRBJ1-1 provide the parts outside the CDR3, is SQTIHQWPATLVQPVGSPLSLECTVEGTSNPNLYWYRQAAGRGLQLLFYSVGIGQISSEVPQNLSASRPQDRQFILSSKKLLLSDSGFYLCAWSVQGNTEAFFGQGTRLTVV.

Concerning this clone: The sequenced fragment ends 3 residues before the CDR3 boundary, so the rest is inferred from the germline J gene. This chain joins TRBV2 and TRBJ2-1; 9 bases align to TRBD2. The germline V gene encodes CDR1 SNHLY and CDR2 FYNNEI. The CDR3 runs 15 residues. J gave up 8 bases and V 3 bases, and 8 bases lay outside the gene matches. The CDR3: CASSEASGVFDEQFF. The DNA read from the CDR3 is TGTGCCAGCAGTGAGGCTAGCGGGGTCTTCGATGAG.

Turning to this clone: The read falls 3 residues short of the CDR3 end, and the missing part is taken from the germline J gene. V usage is TRBV18 and J usage is TRBJ1-5; 7 positions agree with TRBD1. CDR1 is KGHSH, CDR2 LQKENI, per germline. V lost 4 bases to trimming and J lost 7 bases; unmatched junction nucleotides: 13. This CDR3 is built from 16 residues. The covered CDR3 bases are TGTGCCAGCTCACTTGACAGGGCCCGCGTCGGCCAGCCC. Its translation: CASSLDRARVGQP. The entire CDR3 sequence reads CASSLDRARVGQPQHF.

Concerning this clone itself: The DNA ends 3 residues before the CDR3 does, and the rest of the CDR3 is filled in from the germline J gene. This chain connects TRBV19 to TRBJ2-1, with 11 bases that match TRBD2. The CDR3 sequence is 14 residues long. V dropped 8 bases and J dropped 9; count of bases not matched to a gene: 9. Germline CDR1 and CDR2: LNHDA and SQIVND (reference sequence). The part of the CDR3 DNA that was read is TGTGCCAGTCCGCTAGCGGGAGGTCCGGCTGAG. Protein sequence: CASPLAGGPAE. The CDR3, in full, reads CASPLAGGPAEQFF.

The part of the CDR3 DNA that was read is TGTGCCAGCAGCTTCGACAGGGCGGGCTACAATGAG. Translating it yields CASSFDRAGYNE. The entire CDR3 sequence reads CASSFDRAGYNEQFF. This sequence joins TRBV5-4 and TRBJ2-1; 7 positions match TRBD1. The read is 3 residues too short to cover the CDR3 end, so that end is filled in from the germline J gene. Germline V gene sequence: CDR1 SGHNT, CDR2 YYREEE (reference sequence). V was clipped by 2 bases and J by 3 bases; unmatched bases: 5. The CDR3 consists of 15 residues.

The CDR3 region is CASSPRDRPYNEQFF. The DNA read from the CDR3 is TGCGCCAGCAGCCCCAGGGACAGGCCCTACAATGAG. J is TRBJ2-1 and V is TRBV5-1; 8 bases align to TRBD1. Read coverage stops 3 residues before the CDR3 terminus; the germline J gene supplies the remainder. V shed 4 bases, J shed 2 bases, and the junction held 5 bases outside the gene matches. CDR1 is SGHRS and CDR2 is YFSETQ in the germline V gene. The CDR3 runs to 15 residues.